This T cell receptor (beta chain) derives from a study of cytomegalovirus exposure and HLA in healthy donors. The PCR contained 60 Vbeta and 13 Jbeta primers. Measured with immunoSEQ multiplex PCR; TCRdb has only the in-frame clones, and not every one. Of more than 80,000 clones listed, over 60% are singletons. Notes on the study in general: Productive rates of about 87% or about 30% were seen for most TCR beta V segments in an earlier analysis.

Remarks on this clone: Antigen unknown.

Germline CDR1 and CDR2: SGHNT and YYREEE (reference sequence). The trim removed 5 bases at V and 8 bases at J, leaving 8 bases unmatched. The CDR3 is 14 amino acids. This clonotype was sampled from a human donor in good health. The sample taken for sequencing was PBMCs. The rearrangement joins TRBV5-4 to TRBJ1-4, with TRBD1 identical over 8 bases. CDR3 region: CASSSTGGSEKLFF. The CDR3 bases are TGTGCCAGCAGTTCAACAGGGGGTAGCGAAAAACTGTTTTTT.